These 10 T cell receptor beta chains came from one sample sequenced in a study of T cell responses to AZD1222 COVID-19 vaccine. Here immunoSEQ multiplex PCR was the method, and the copy in TCRdb shows in-frame clones only, minus some. Altogether 150,000 to 200,000 clones are present, roughly 91% being singletons, with the ten largest covering 0.8% to 1.3%. Material: peripheral blood, obtained 28 days after the second dose of the MenACWY control vaccine. The source of these receptors is an adult who received the MenACWY meningococcal vaccine as a control.

The chain recombines TRBV7-9 with TRBJ2-1, with TRBD2 identical over 15 bases. Trimming took 1 base from V and 4 from J; bases not matched to a gene: 5. CDR3 length equals 18 residues. Germline CDR1 SEHNR, CDR2 FQNEAQ (reference sequence). The CDR3 region has the DNA TGTGCCAGCAGCTTAGGGACTAGCGGGGGGGCTAGGTACAATGAGCAGTTCTTC. It is translated as CASSLGTSGGARYNEQFF.

V is TRBV10-1 and J is TRBJ2-1; D not resolved. CDR1 WNHNN and CDR2 SYGVQD come from the germline V gene (reference sequence). The V and J ends lost 4 bases and 5 bases respectively, with 6 bases between them. The CDR3 is 12 residues long. CDR3 DNA: TGCGCCAGCAGTGGACCAAACAATGAGCAGTTCTTC. The encoded protein is CASSGPNNEQFF.

The J gene is TRBJ1-2, the V gene TRBV12-3 or TRBV12-4; tentative D call: TRBD1 (5 bases). CDR3 size: 13 residues. Trimming stripped 7 bases from V and 2 bases from J, with 11 bases between. The CDR3 spells CASTLDRNYGYTF. The CDR3 nucleotides read TGTGCCAGCACCTTAGACAGAAACTATGGCTACACCTTC.

This clone has just a few counts. The chain has TRBV5-1 and TRBJ2-1; D is uncertain. Germline CDR1 and CDR2: SGHRS and YFSETQ. The V end was cut by 4 bases, the J end by 8 bases, with 10 bases between. The CDR3 has 12 residues. The CDR3 sequence: CASSRTLDEQFF. The CDR3, as DNA: TGCGCCAGCAGCAGGACCCTCGATGAGCAGTTCTTC.

This clone occurred once. This sequence joins TRBV15 and TRBJ1-1, with TRBD1 as a possible D gene (5 bases). CDR1 and CDR2 from the germline V gene are LNHNV and YYDKDF (reference sequence). The CDR3 spans 15 residues. Trimming pared 4 bases from V and 0 bases from J, leaving 12 bases between. CDR3 sequence reads: CATSTSGTVNTEAFF. The CDR3 coding sequence is TGTGCCACCAGCACTTCCGGGACGGTGAACACTGAAGCTTTCTTT. Full variable domain (rest looked up from reference TRBV15 and TRBJ1-1): DAMVIQNPRYQVTQFGKPVTLSCSQTLNHNVMYWYQQKSSQAPKLLFHYYDKDFNNEADTPDNFQSRRPNTSFCFLDIRSPGLGDTAMYLCATSTSGTVNTEAFFGQGTRLTVV.

This chain uses TRBV7-2 with TRBJ1-5; 7 bases are shared with TRBD1. The CDR3 is 16 amino acids. The germline V gene has CDR1 SGHTA and CDR2 FQGNSA. V gave up 5 bases and J gave up 3 bases; unmatched junction bases: 10. The CDR3 reads CASSLTGTAYNQPQHF. The CDR3 region has the DNA TGTGCCAGCAGCCTGACCGGGACAGCGTACAATCAGCCCCAGCATTTT.

The chain links TRBV7-2 to TRBJ2-1; D gene uncertain. Trimming left V 0 bases short and J 6 bases short, with 6 bases between. The CDR3 length is 13 residues. Germline CDR1 reads SGHTA; CDR2 reads FQGNSA. The CDR3 loop is CASSLANTNEQFF. The CDR3 DNA sequence: TGTGCCAGCAGCTTAGCCAACACCAATGAGCAGTTCTTC. The variable domain in full, completed from reference TRBV7-2 and TRBJ2-1, reads GAGVSQSPSNKVTEKGKDVELRCDPISGHTALYWYRQSLGQGLEFLIYFQGNSAPDKSGLPSDRFSAERTGGSVSTLTIQRTQQEDSAVYLCASSLANTNEQFFGPGTRLTVL.

V is TRBV5-6 and J is TRBJ2-3; 15 nucleotides line up with TRBD2. Germline V gene data show CDR1 as SGHDT and CDR2 as YYEEEE. The ends lost 0 bases at V and 5 bases at J; junction bases unmatched: 4. The CDR3 contains 17 residues. The CDR3 reads CASSLGTSGGAGDTQYF. CDR3 nucleotide sequence: TGTGCCAGCAGCTTGGGGACTAGCGGGGGGGCCGGAGATACGCAGTATTTT. The variable domain in full, completed from reference TRBV5-6 and TRBJ2-3, reads DAGVTQSPTHLIKTRGQQVTLRCSPKSGHDTVSWYQQALGQGPQFIFQYYEEEERQRGNFPDRFSGHQFPNYSSELNVNALLLGDSALYLCASSLGTSGGAGDTQYFGPGTRLTVL.

V usage is TRBV28 and J usage is TRBJ1-1; D unclear. The CDR3 length is 10 residues. V was shortened by 4 bases and J by 10 bases, with 7 bases between the two germline ends. Germline CDR1 is MDHEN and CDR2 is SYDVKM. The CDR3 DNA sequence: TGTGCCAGCAGTTCCAAAGGAGCTTTCTTT. This encodes CASSSKGAFF.

V gene TRBV5-6 combines with J gene TRBJ2-3, with 8 bases matching TRBD1. Germline-derived CDR1 and CDR2 are SGHDT and YYEEEE. This CDR3 has 16 residues. With 1 base clipped from V and 0 bases from J, the junction kept 4 bases outside the gene matches. The CDR3 here is CASSLSGGYSTDTQYF. Written as DNA, the CDR3 is TGTGCCAGCAGCTTGTCAGGGGGCTATAGCACAGATACGCAGTATTTT.